These 30 T cell receptor beta chains originate from one sample sequenced in a study of beta chain features in type 1 diabetes. The authors reverse transcribed all of the isolated RNA, so sequencing captured expressed TCRB transcripts. Assay used: immunoSEQ multiplex PCR; TCRdb lists only in-frame clones, some missing. Of 390,000 or so clones detected, approximately 15% appear once; the ten largest clones hold 0.03% to 0.04%. The sequencing sample was made of naive CD4+ T cells from blood. The receptors shown here come from a man aged 25 to 40 in good health.

This clone was counted between two and nine times. The chain has TRBV10-3 and TRBJ2-5; 7 nucleotides align to TRBD1. CDR3 length: 15 amino acids. The junction had 8 bases not matched to a gene; V was cut back by 6 bases and J by 1 base. From germline, CDR1 is ENHRY and CDR2 SYGVKD. The CDR3 region is CAISSGQTIQETQYF. CDR3 in DNA: TGTGCCATCAGCTCGGGACAGACGATCCAAGAGACCCAGTACTTC.

V gene TRBV5-1 combines with J gene TRBJ1-3; D is possibly TRBD1 (6 bases). The CDR3 runs to 15 residues. Trimming left V 3 bases short and J 0 bases short, with 10 bases between. Germline CDR1 and CDR2: SGHRS and YFSETQ. CDR3 nucleotide sequence: TGCGCCAGCAGCTCCACAGGGCTCTCTGGAAACACCATATATTTT. Amino acid sequence: CASSSTGLSGNTIYF.

This clone occurred a few times. The chain carries TRBV9 and TRBJ2-1; tentative D call: TRBD2 (6 bases). The CDR3 loop spans 16 amino acids. CDR1 is SGDLS, CDR2 YYNGEE, per germline. The germline V and J ends were trimmed by 1 base and 0 bases, with 11 bases remaining between them. CDR3 region: CASSVRDSASYNEQFF. DNA for the CDR3: TGTGCCAGCAGCGTAAGGGACTCCGCCTCCTACAATGAGCAGTTCTTC. The entire variable domain, with the rest obtained from reference TRBV9 and TRBJ2-1, is as follows: DSGVTQTPKHLITATGQRVTLRCSPRSGDLSVYWYQQSLDQGLQFLIQYYNGEERAKGNILERFSAQQFPDLHSELNLSSLELGDSALYFCASSVRDSASYNEQFFGPGTRLTVL.

This clone has just a few counts. This rearrangement joins TRBV30 to TRBJ2-3, with unresolved D. Germline V gene sequence: CDR1 GTSNPN, CDR2 SVGIG (reference sequence). The CDR3 is made up of 12 amino acids. Trimming left V 4 bases short and J 0 bases short, with 5 bases between. The CDR3 region is CAWMRSTDTQYF. CDR3 DNA: TGTGCCTGGATGAGGAGCACAGATACGCAGTATTTT. Full variable domain (outside the CDR3, taken from reference TRBV30 and TRBJ2-3): SQTIHQWPATLVQPVGSPLSLECTVEGTSNPNLYWYRQAAGRGLQLLFYSVGIGQISSEVPQNLSASRPQDRQFILSSKKLLLSDSGFYLCAWMRSTDTQYFGPGTRLTVL.

The rearrangement uses TRBV18 and TRBJ2-1, with 11 bases that match TRBD2. J was trimmed by 9 bases and V by 2 bases; bases with no gene match: 6. Germline V gene lookup returns CDR1 KGHSH and CDR2 LQKENI. This CDR3 is built from 15 residues. Written as DNA, the CDR3 is TGTGCCAGCTCACCAAAGCTAGCGGGAGGCACTGAGCAGTTCTTC. Translated: CASSPKLAGGTEQFF.

This rearrangement joins TRBV13 to TRBJ1-1; 7 nucleotides line up with TRBD1. The CDR3 is 16 amino acids. The J segment lost 3 bases and the V segment lost 5 bases, leaving 12 bases of the junction unmatched. Germline lookup yields CDR1 PRHDT and CDR2 FYEKMQ (reference sequence). The CDR3 DNA follows: TGTGCCAGCAGCATCAGGCAGGGGGTTTTTGACACTGAAGCTTTCTTT. This encodes CASSIRQGVFDTEAFF.

The J gene is TRBJ2-1, the V gene TRBV29-1, with TRBD1 matching over 7 bases. V lost 5 bases, J lost 7 bases, and 8 bases stayed unmatched. CDR1 is SQVTM, CDR2 ANQGSEA, per germline. This CDR3 comprises 13 residues. The CDR3 is CSVKTGQKNEQFF. CDR3 nucleotide sequence: TGCAGCGTTAAGACGGGACAGAAGAATGAGCAGTTCTTC.

This clone was observed a handful of times. The gene calls are TRBV30 and TRBJ2-3; D remains unclear. This CDR3 comprises 11 residues. CDR1 and CDR2 (germline): GTSNPN, SVGIG (reference sequence). V lost 7 bases, J lost 6 bases, and 11 bases lay in between. The CDR3 here is CALGPADTQYF. CDR3 coding DNA: TGTGCCTTGGGCCCAGCCGATACGCAGTATTTT.

The rearrangement uses TRBV6-5 and TRBJ2-2; possible D gene TRBD1, 6 bases. Trimming pared 6 bases from V and 10 bases from J, leaving 15 bases between. Germline-derived CDR1 and CDR2 are MNHEY and SVGAGI. The CDR3 sequence is 13 residues long. The CDR3 reads CASRSQGNEELFF. The CDR3 DNA reads as TGTGCCAGCAGGAGCCAGGGGAATGAGGAGCTGTTTTTT.

The chain has TRBV4-3 and TRBJ2-3, with 9 bases matching TRBD1. The germline gives CDR1 LGHNA, CDR2 YSLEER. Trimming at V came to 1 base and at J to 2 bases, leaving 10 bases not matched to a gene. The CDR3 has 18 residues. CDR3 protein: CASSQGGPGQGLTDTQYF. DNA of the CDR3: TGCGCCAGCAGCCAAGGGGGACCGGGACAGGGCCTCACAGATACGCAGTATTTT.

This clone showed up just a few times. The chain links TRBV20-1 to TRBJ1-2; D is undetermined. Trimming took off 3 bases at V and 3 bases at J, with 5 bases between the two ends. The germline V gene has CDR1 DFQATT and CDR2 SNEGSKA (reference sequence). The CDR3 is 11 amino acids. The CDR3 DNA reads as TGCAGTGCTAGTGGCCACTATGGCTACACCTTC. It translates to CSASGHYGYTF.

This clone came up many times. Other DNA sequences from this sample encode an identical CDR3 as well. The V call is TRBV14, the J call TRBJ2-1; D gene unclear. The V gene's germline CDR1 is SGHDN and CDR2 FVKESK. CDR3 size: 11 residues. Trimming removed 2 bases from V and 4 bases from J, with 0 bases in between. This CDR3 is CASSQYNEQFF. In DNA, the CDR3 is TGTGCCAGCAGCCAATACAATGAGCAGTTCTTC. Variable domain in full (rest from reference TRBV14 and TRBJ2-1): EAGVTQFPSHSVIEKGQTVTLRCDPISGHDNLYWYRRVMGKEIKFLLHFVKESKQDESGMPNNRFLAERTGGTYSTLKVQPAELEDSGVYFCASSQYNEQFFGPGTRLTVL.

A few counts support this clone. The chain is built from TRBV15 and TRBJ2-3; no clear D. CDR3 length: 14 residues. With 6 bases removed from V and 6 bases from J, the gap between germline ends came to 16 bases. Germline V gene data show CDR1 as LNHNV and CDR2 as YYDKDF (reference sequence). In nucleotides, the CDR3 is TGTGCCACCAGTACCTATCCTACCACGGATACGCAGTATTTT. Amino acid sequence: CATSTYPTTDTQYF.

The V gene is TRBV14, the J gene TRBJ2-1; 13 bases are shared with TRBD2. The CDR3 contains 15 residues. Germline assignment: CDR1 SGHDN and CDR2 FVKESK. The trim removed 4 bases at V and 9 bases at J, leaving 6 bases unmatched. The CDR3 bases are TGTGCCAGCAGCCTCAGGACTAGCGGGAGAGGTGAGCAGTTCTTC. Its protein product is CASSLRTSGRGEQFF.

The rearrangement joins TRBV6-1 to TRBJ1-5; D gene unclear. V was trimmed by 7 bases and J by 9 bases, leaving 10 bases between them. CDR3 length: 11 residues. CDR1 MNHNS and CDR2 SASEGT come from the germline V gene. The CDR3 spells CASNGGWPQHF. In DNA form, the CDR3 reads TGTGCCAGCAACGGAGGATGGCCCCAGCATTTT.

V usage is TRBV9 and J usage is TRBJ2-5, with D possibly called TRBD1 or TRBD2 (5 bases each). This CDR3 has 12 amino acids. In germline, CDR1 is SGDLS, CDR2 YYNGEE. V was pared by 4 bases and J by 9 bases, with 13 bases between. This CDR3 reads CASSSNLGAQYF. The CDR3 DNA reads as TGTGCCAGCAGCTCTAACCTGGGGGCCCAGTACTTC.

The chain is built from TRBV2 and TRBJ2-2; 7 bases line up with TRBD1. The CDR3 is 15 amino acids. Unmatched junction bases numbered 9, after V lost 6 bases and J lost 5 bases. Germline loops: CDR1 SNHLY, CDR2 FYNNEI. The CDR3: CASRGDRVRTGELFF. The CDR3 bases are TGTGCCAGCAGAGGCGACAGGGTACGGACCGGGGAGCTGTTTTTT. The whole variable domain, filled in from reference TRBV2 and TRBJ2-2, reads EPEVTQTPSHQVTQMGQEVILRCVPISNHLYFYWYRQILGQKVEFLVSFYNNEISEKSEIFDDQFSVERPDGSNFTLKIRSTKLEDSAMYFCASRGDRVRTGELFFGEGSRLTVL.

The count of this clone is one. The rearrangement uses TRBV4-1 and TRBJ2-6, with 10 bases lining up with TRBD2. V dropped 4 bases and J dropped 1; count of bases not matched to a gene: 4. Germline CDR1 is MGHRA and CDR2 is YSYEKL. CDR3 size: 17 residues. The CDR3 nucleotides are TGCGCCAGCAGCCCGGATAGCGGGGGGTCTGGGGCCAACGTCCTGACTTTC. It translates to CASSPDSGGSGANVLTF.

This clone was counted a few times. The chain joins TRBV4-3 to TRBJ1-5; no clear D gene. V was cut by 0 bases and J by 4 bases, with 7 bases left in between. CDR1 and CDR2 (germline): LGHNA, YSLEER. CDR3 length equals 14 residues. CDR3 coding DNA: TGCGCCAGCAGCCAAGATCGTTGGAATCAGCCCCAGCATTTT. Translating gives CASSQDRWNQPQHF.

V usage is TRBV29-1 and J usage is TRBJ2-7; D not resolved. V lost 4 bases and J lost 0, with 7 bases in between. Looked up from germline, CDR1 is SQVTM and CDR2 is ANQGSEA. The CDR3 has 12 amino acids. Here the CDR3 DNA reads TGCAGCGTTGCCCAAAACTCCTACGAGCAGTACTTC. Protein: CSVAQNSYEQYF.

This clone has a handful of counts. The chain recombines TRBV9 with TRBJ2-5; D may be TRBD2 (6 bases). Germline V gene lookup returns CDR1 SGDLS and CDR2 YYNGEE. V lost 2 bases and J 2 bases, leaving 10 bases between the germline ends. This CDR3 spans 14 amino acids. DNA of the CDR3: TGTGCCAGCAGCGTTGGGACTTTACAAGAGACCCAGTACTTC. This encodes CASSVGTLQETQYF.

This clone was observed a handful of times. J is TRBJ2-3 and V is TRBV10-3, with D unresolved. The V end lost 0 bases, the J end lost 7 bases, and 14 bases lay between the germline ends. The CDR3 length is 15 residues. Germline CDR1 and CDR2: ENHRY and SYGVKD. This chain's CDR3 is CAISESLAVTHTQYF. CDR3 in DNA: TGTGCCATCAGTGAGTCGTTAGCAGTGACTCATACGCAGTATTTT.

This clone has a handful of counts. This chain links TRBV29-1 with TRBJ2-5; 11 bases fit TRBD2. With V trimmed by 3 bases and J by 4 bases, 10 bases remained unmatched. Germline CDR1 SQVTM, CDR2 ANQGSEA. The CDR3 runs 16 residues. The CDR3 sequence: CSVDLWTSGPRETQYF. In DNA, the CDR3 is TGCAGCGTTGACCTCTGGACTAGCGGGCCTCGAGAGACCCAGTACTTC. The full variable domain, with the rest looked up from reference TRBV29-1 and TRBJ2-5, is SAVISQKPSRDICQRGTSLTIQCQVDSQVTMMFWYRQQPGQSLTLIATANQGSEATYESGFVIDKFPISRPNLTFSTLTVSNMSPEDSSIYLCSVDLWTSGPRETQYFGPGTRLLVL.

The table lists this clone with a few counts. V usage is TRBV7-8 and J usage is TRBJ1-2; 9 bases match TRBD1. The CDR3 length is 13 residues. J was trimmed by 5 bases and V by 3 bases; bases with no gene match: 1. CDR1 SGHVS and CDR2 FQNEAQ come from the germline V gene. The CDR3 loop is CASSLGTGYGYTF. CDR3 nucleotide sequence: TGTGCCAGCAGCTTGGGGACAGGGTATGGCTACACCTTC.

This clone appeared a few times. A read error may be the cause here, since a much bigger clone is one base away. The V and J genes are TRBV7-2 and TRBJ2-7; D is ambiguous. The CDR3 runs to 11 residues. Germline V gives CDR1 SGHTA, CDR2 FQGNSA. The germline V and J ends were trimmed by 2 bases and 4 bases, with 3 bases remaining between them. The CDR3 DNA is TGTGCCAGCAGCTTAAGGTACGAGCAGTACTTC. Amino acids: CASSLRYEQYF.

This clone appeared a few times. The V gene is TRBV9, the J gene TRBJ1-2, with TRBD1 matching over 11 bases. Per germline, CDR1 SGDLS and CDR2 YYNGEE. Germline trimming cut 3 bases from V and 6 bases from J; bases unmatched to any gene: 4. The CDR3 has 14 amino acids. CDR3 sequence: CASSAGTGGNGYTF. CDR3 DNA sequence: TGTGCCAGCAGCGCCGGGACAGGGGGAAATGGCTACACCTTC.

This rearrangement joins TRBV5-1 to TRBJ2-5; D possibly corresponds to TRBD1 (5 bases). The length of the CDR3 is 15 residues. The V and J ends lost 0 bases and 8 bases respectively, with 17 bases between them. The germline gives CDR1 SGHRS, CDR2 YFSETQ. Here the CDR3 DNA reads TGCGCCAGCAGCTTGGAAGGGGCGCTCTTTTCTACCCAGTACTTC. Amino acids: CASSLEGALFSTQYF. The variable domain in full, with the rest retrieved from reference TRBV5-1 and TRBJ2-5, is KAGVTQTPRYLIKTRGQQVTLSCSPISGHRSVSWYQQTPGQGLQFLFEYFSETQRNKGNFPGRFSGRQFSNSRSEMNVSTLELGDSALYLCASSLEGALFSTQYFGPGTRLLVL.

This sequence joins TRBV7-9 and TRBJ2-2; 7 positions match TRBD2. The CDR3 is made up of 15 amino acids. CDR1 is SEHNR and CDR2 is FQNEAQ in the germline V gene (reference sequence). J was trimmed by 6 bases and V by 4 bases; bases with no gene match: 8. The CDR3 nucleotides are TGTGCCAGCAGCTCGAGCGGGGCGAAACCCGGGGAGCTGTTTTTT. Translated, it gives CASSSSGAKPGELFF.

The chain carries TRBV7-8 and TRBJ2-5; D tentatively reads TRBD1 or TRBD2 (5 bases each). Deletions cut 8 bases from V and 2 bases from J, with 30 bases between. This CDR3 has 19 residues. Per germline, CDR1 SGHVS and CDR2 FQNEAQ. The CDR3 bases are TGTGCCAGCTTACGGATACGGGGCCAGGGAAGACTGTCACAAGAGACCCAGTACTTC. Its protein product is CASLRIRGQGRLSQETQYF.

The chain employs TRBV27 and TRBJ2-4; weak D call: TRBD2 (5 bases). Per the germline V gene, CDR1 is MNHEY and CDR2 is SMNVEV (reference sequence). CDR3 length equals 15 residues. V shed 4 bases and J shed 0 bases, with 10 bases lying between them. The CDR3 loop reads CASSSPRGAKNIQYF. The CDR3 DNA reads as TGTGCCAGCAGTTCCCCACGGGGAGCCAAAAACATTCAGTACTTC.